Listed below are T cell receptor beta chains from one sample, sequenced in a study of cytomegalovirus exposure and HLA in healthy donors. This table comes from immunoSEQ multiplex PCR, and its TCRdb copy is limited to in-frame clones, with some not included. The sample lists around 180,000 clones; 77% were seen once. Material: PBMCs. These receptors originate from a woman in her twenties or thirties in good health and CMV-seropositive. CDR3s include the opening cysteine and the closing phenylalanine or tryptophan. A D gene is named only where the DNA matches it firmly. A clone size is listed for some rows: how often the clone was seen (once, few, many), or a class if it is expanded.

>TRBV4-2|.|TRBJ1-2|.
TGTGCCAGCAGCCAATTGGAGGGACCTGGCTACACCTTC
CASSQLEGPGYTF
>TRBV6-5|.|TRBJ1-4|once
TGTGCCAGCAGCCTACAGGGAGCTAATGAAAAACTGTTTTTT
CASSLQGANEKLFF
>TRBV5-6|TRBD2|TRBJ2-5|few
TGTGCCAGCAGCTTGGTAGCGGGAGTTGAGACCCAGTACTTC
CASSLVAGVETQYF
>TRBV27|TRBD2|TRBJ2-2|.
TGTGCCAGCTCAGGCGCAGCGGGAGTATGGGAGCTGTTTTTT
CASSGAAGVWELFF
>TRBV28|.|TRBJ2-1|.
TGTGCCAGTAAGGGGACAGGAACCCTAGCGGGACAGTTCTTC
CASKGTGTLAGQFF
>TRBV5-1|.|TRBJ2-1|.
TGCGCCAGCAGCTTTTCCGGGAAGACTAGCTACAATGAGCAGTTCTTC
CASSFSGKTSYNEQFF
>TRBV5-4|.|TRBJ1-2|once
TGTGCCAGCAGCGGACCACGGACTGCCCATTATGGCTACACCTTC
CASSGPRTAHYGYTF
>TRBV5-1|.|TRBJ2-6|.
TGCGCCAGCAGCTTGTCAGCTCCCCAGGGTTCTGGGGCCAACGTCCTGACTTTC
CASSLSAPQGSGANVLTF
>TRBV13|.|TRBJ2-7|few
TGTGCCAGCAGCTACAACTCCTACGAGCAGTACTTC
CASSYNSYEQYF
>TRBV19|.|TRBJ1-2|.
TGTGCCAGTTCGGAGGGGAACTATGGCTACACCTTC
CASSEGNYGYTF